The 20 T cell receptor beta chains below were found in one sample sequenced in a study of T cells in women clearing cervical HPV infection. Profiled with immunoSEQ multiplex PCR; TCRdb holds only in-frame clones, not every one. Its listing shows about 33,000 clones. The specimen was blood buffy coat. The receptors come from a woman aged 18 to 75 with a cervical HPV16 infection that either progressed to CIN3+ or cleared (not recorded which).

Remarks on this clone: Coverage ceases 3 residues before the CDR3 finishes, and the germline J gene fills in the end. The rearrangement uses TRBV12-3 or TRBV12-4 and TRBJ2-7; a weak D match, TRBD2 (5 bases). The CDR3 length is 12 residues. Trimming cost V 4 bases and J 6 bases, with 10 bases left between them. The part of the CDR3 DNA that was read is TGTGCCAGCAGTTCTAGCCGGGGCGAG. This gives the protein CASSSSRGE. The full CDR3 protein reads CASSSSRGEQYF.

To note about this clone: The sequence runs out 3 residues before the end of the CDR3; the remainder is reconstructed from the germline J gene. V and J are TRBV29-1 and TRBJ1-1; possibly TRBD1 for D (6 bases). With 6 bases removed from V and 1 base from J, the gap between germline ends came to 15 bases. This CDR3 is 14 amino acids long. Germline CDR1 is SQVTM and CDR2 is ANQGSEA. CDR3 protein: CSVHVQGKNTEAFF. The covered CDR3 bases are TGCAGCGTACATGTACAGGGTAAGAACACTGAA.

Note on this clone: The read finishes 3 residues shy of the CDR3 end, and the germline J gene is used to complete it. This sequence joins TRBV7-9 and TRBJ1-1; D perhaps matches TRBD1 (5 bases). Per the germline V gene, CDR1 is SEHNR and CDR2 is FQNEAQ (reference sequence). Trimming pared 0 bases from V and 5 bases from J, leaving 10 bases between. This CDR3 has 14 amino acids. This chain's CDR3 is CASSLASEGTEAFF. The covered CDR3 bases are TGTGCCAGCAGCTTAGCGTCCGAGGGGACTGAA.

About this clone: The DNA ends 3 residues before the CDR3 does, and the rest of the CDR3 is filled in from the germline J gene. The genes are TRBV11-2 and TRBJ2-1; 9 bases are a match to TRBD2. The CDR3 length is 13 residues. V gave up 2 bases and J gave up 9 bases; unmatched junction bases: 2. Germline lookup yields CDR1 SGHAT and CDR2 FQNNGV. The chain's CDR3 is CASSLPRGGEQFF. Incomplete CDR3 DNA: TGTGCCAGCAGCTTACCGCGGGGGGGTGAG. Filled out from reference TRBV11-2 and TRBJ2-1, the complete variable domain reads EAGVAQSPRYKIIEKRQSVAFWCNPISGHATLYWYQQILGQGPKLLIQFQNNGVVDDSQLPKDRFSAERLKGVDSTLKIQPAKLEDSAVYLCASSLPRGGEQFFGPGTRLTVL.

As regards this clone: The read gets to within 3 residues of the CDR3 end, and the germline J gene fills in the rest. The V and J genes are TRBV18 and TRBJ1-1; possibly TRBD1 for D (6 bases). In germline, CDR1 is KGHSH, CDR2 LQKENI. The CDR3 extends over 16 amino acids. Partial CDR3 DNA: TGTGCCAGCTCACCTAAGGGACAACTCCTCCAAGAGACA. Protein sequence: CASSPKGQLLQET. From start to end, the CDR3 is CASSPKGQLLQETAFF.

Details on this clone: The missing CDR3 end, 3 residues past where the read stops, is filled in from the germline J gene. The rearrangement joins TRBV2 to TRBJ2-1; D may correspond to TRBD1 or TRBD2 (7 bases each). The germline V gene has CDR1 SNHLY and CDR2 FYNNEI. The length of the CDR3 is 13 residues. V lost 6 bases and J lost 7, with 13 bases in between. CDR3 region: CASRYRGGNEQFF. The covered CDR3 bases are TGTGCCAGCAGATACAGGGGAGGGAATGAG.

As regards this clone: The read stops 3 residues short of the end of the CDR3; the missing end is completed from the germline J gene. The chain has TRBV7-6 and TRBJ1-2, with D maybe TRBD1 (6 bases). The CDR3 loop spans 16 amino acids. Per germline, CDR1 SGHVS and CDR2 FNYEAQ. The DNA read from the CDR3 is TGTGCCAGCAGCTTAGGACAAGCGGGGGGGCAAAATGAC. It specifies CASSLGQAGGQND. The full-length CDR3 reads as CASSLGQAGGQNDYTF.

With respect to this clone: The CDR3 end lies 3 residues beyond the end of the read and is filled in from the germline J gene. The V gene is TRBV2, the J gene TRBJ1-2; 10 positions match TRBD1. Germline trimming cut 4 bases from V and 3 bases from J; bases unmatched to any gene: 5. Germline-derived CDR1 and CDR2 are SNHLY and FYNNEI. The CDR3 has 15 amino acids. The CDR3 loop reads CASSAGQGPYYGYTF. The covered CDR3 bases are TGTGCCAGCAGTGCGGGACAGGGGCCCTACTATGGC.

A word on this clone: From the germline J gene comes the end of the CDR3, since the read stops 3 residues before it. The chain is built from TRBV5-4 and TRBJ1-4; 9 bases are a match to TRBD1. Germline assignment: CDR1 SGHNT and CDR2 YYREEE (reference sequence). This CDR3 contains 14 residues. The CDR3 protein is CASSSQGAGSPLFF. The CDR3 DNA, read in part, is TGTGCCAGCAGCTCACAGGGGGCCGGGTCACCA. Looking up the rest from reference TRBV5-4 and TRBJ1-4 gives the full variable domain: ETGVTQSPTHLIKTRGQQVTLRCSSQSGHNTVSWYQQALGQGPQFIFQYYREEENGRGNFPPRFSGLQFPNYSSELNVNALELDDSALYLCASSSQGAGSPLFFGSGTQLSVL.

Comment on this clone: The CDR3 end lies 3 residues beyond the end of the read and is filled in from the germline J gene. The chain links TRBV18 to TRBJ1-4; no clear D gene. The V end was cut by 4 bases, the J end by 5 bases, with 11 bases between. Germline-derived CDR1 and CDR2 are KGHSH and LQKENI. CDR3 size: 14 residues. The sequenced CDR3 bases are TGTGCCAGCTCACGGGCGGCGGGAAATGAAAAA. It encodes CASSRAAGNEK. The whole CDR3 sequence reads CASSRAAGNEKLFF.

On this clone: From the germline J gene comes the end of the CDR3, since the read stops 3 residues before it. This sequence joins TRBV19 and TRBJ2-2; 7 nucleotides line up with TRBD1. Germline assignment: CDR1 LNHDA and CDR2 SQIVND (reference sequence). CDR3 size: 13 residues. CDR3 DNA (partial): TGTGCCAGCAGGGACAGCCCTAATGAAAAG. Translated, it gives CASRDSPNEK. The whole CDR3 is CASRDSPNEKLFF.

On this clone itself: The read is 3 residues too short to cover the CDR3 end, so that end is filled in from the germline J gene. This chain joins TRBV28 and TRBJ2-7, with D possibly being TRBD2 (6 bases). There are 14 residues in the CDR3. Germline V gene lookup returns CDR1 MDHEN and CDR2 SYDVKM. Trimming removed 6 bases at V and 3 bases at J, with 15 bases between. The CDR3 bases that were read are TGTGCCAGCAGCACCGGGACTGTTAACTACGAG. Its protein product is CASSTGTVNYE. The full CDR3 protein is CASSTGTVNYEQYF.

With respect to this clone: The read falls 3 residues short of the CDR3 end, and the missing part is taken from the germline J gene. The V call is TRBV2, the J call TRBJ2-3; D gene unclear. This CDR3 region has 15 residues. Germline-derived CDR1 and CDR2 are SNHLY and FYNNEI. Partial CDR3 DNA: TGTGCCAGCAGTGGGGCCGCTCAACCCCAAGAGACG. Its protein is CASSGAAQPQET. The whole CDR3 is CASSGAAQPQETQYF. The full variable domain, in which reference TRBV2 and TRBJ2-3 provide the parts outside the CDR3, is EPEVTQTPSHQVTQMGQEVILRCVPISNHLYFYWYRQILGQKVEFLVSFYNNEISEKSEIFDDQFSVERPDGSNFTLKIRSTKLEDSAMYFCASSGAAQPQETQYFGPGTRLTVL.

Notes on this clone: The CDR3 end lies 3 residues beyond the end of the read and is filled in from the germline J gene. The chain has TRBV5-1 and TRBJ2-7, with 11 nucleotides matching TRBD1. Germline V gene lookup returns CDR1 SGHRS and CDR2 YFSETQ. The CDR3 is 14 amino acids. The trim removed 4 bases at V and 5 bases at J, leaving 5 bases unmatched. The part of the CDR3 DNA that was read is TGCGCCAGCAGCCAGGACAGGGGGCAAGACGAG. Translated: CASSQDRGQDE. The whole CDR3 protein is CASSQDRGQDEQYF.

As to this clone: The missing CDR3 end, 3 residues past where the read stops, is filled in from the germline J gene. The V gene is TRBV6-1, the J gene TRBJ2-1, with 10 bases matching TRBD2. Germline V lookup: CDR1 MNHNS, CDR2 SASEGT. The CDR3 length is 16 residues. The trim removed 3 bases at V and 6 bases at J, leaving 8 bases unmatched. Incomplete CDR3 DNA: TGTGCCAGCAGTGATCCATTAGCGGGAGGTATCAATGAG. This gives the protein CASSDPLAGGINE. The full CDR3 reads CASSDPLAGGINEQFF.

Comment on this clone: The read gets to within 3 residues of the CDR3 end, and the germline J gene fills in the rest. The V gene is TRBV20-1, the J gene TRBJ2-7; no definite D call. Germline V gene lookup returns CDR1 DFQATT and CDR2 SNEGSKA (reference sequence). The length of the CDR3 is 11 residues. V was trimmed by 3 bases and J by 3 bases, leaving 6 bases between them. Partial CDR3 DNA: TGCAGTGCTAGCTATCTCTACGAG. It is translated as CSASYLYE. The full CDR3 protein reads CSASYLYEQYF.

A remark on this clone: The CDR3 end lies 3 residues beyond the end of the read and is filled in from the germline J gene. The V gene is TRBV19, the J gene TRBJ1-6; D is unclear. This CDR3 has 14 residues. V was trimmed by 5 bases and J by 9 bases, leaving 14 bases between them. Germline CDR1 is LNHDA and CDR2 is SQIVND (reference sequence). CDR3 amino acids: CASSPGIPSSPLHF. Partial CDR3 DNA: TGTGCCAGTAGTCCGGGGATCCCCAGTTCACCC.

The CDR3 is CSAHDSFYGYTF. The DNA read from the CDR3 is TGCAGTGCCCACGACAGCTTCTATGGC. The chain uses TRBV20-1 and TRBJ1-2, with D tentatively TRBD1 (5 bases). The read is 3 residues too short to cover the CDR3 end, so that end is filled in from the germline J gene. V shed 6 bases and J shed 4 bases, with 12 bases lying between them. Germline V gene lookup returns CDR1 DFQATT and CDR2 SNEGSKA (reference sequence). This CDR3 spans 12 amino acids.

Worth noting for this clone: From the germline J gene comes the end of the CDR3, since the read stops 3 residues before it. The chain joins TRBV5-4 to TRBJ2-5; D may be TRBD1 (6 bases). CDR1 is SGHNT, CDR2 YYREEE, per germline (reference sequence). CDR3 length: 14 amino acids. V was pared by 0 bases and J by 3 bases, with 9 bases between. The CDR3 sequence is CASSLVSGEETQYF. The sequenced CDR3 bases are TGTGCCAGCAGCTTGGTTTCAGGGGAAGAGACC.

Note on this clone: The read halts 3 residues ahead of the CDR3 end, with the missing end drawn from the germline J gene. This rearrangement joins TRBV2 to TRBJ1-6, with D possibly being TRBD1 (5 bases). The CDR3 extends over 14 amino acids. CDR1 is SNHLY and CDR2 is FYNNEI in the germline V gene. V dropped 6 bases and J dropped 9 bases, with 15 bases sitting between them. The CDR3 bases that were read are TGTGCCAGCAGGCTGAGCAGGGATTTTTCACCC. Translation: CASRLSRDFSP. The entire CDR3 protein reads CASRLSRDFSPLHF.